The sequence of this T cell receptor beta chain was determined in a study of metastatic and nonmetastatic thyroid tumors. Study-level information: It was across blood and tumor or nodule tissue from malignant and benign thyroid patients that repertoires were compared.

Points on this clone: Other DNA sequences in the same sample also yield this CDR3.

Germline loops: CDR1 MNHNS, CDR2 SASEGT. The V end lost 4 bases, the J end lost 1 base, and 14 bases lay between the germline ends. This CDR3 spans 16 amino acids. As processed by the authors: Between-group CDR3 differences, defined by clinicopathological status, yielded a distant-metastasis classifier for papillary thyroid cancer. MiXCR was used by TCRdb to re-call the PCR reads. None of the V and J calls come from the authors' own analysis; TCRdb made them. The sample records 40,000 to 55,000 clones, roughly 15% being singletons. Among the patients, none had received any treatment before thyroid surgery.

The clonotype originates from a female donor with papillary thyroid cancer or a benign thyroid nodule (not recorded which). Some clones in this sample may be carry-over from other donors' samples. The specimen sequenced was blood. The chain has TRBV6-1 and TRBJ2-1; tentative D call: TRBD2 (6 bases). Written as DNA, the CDR3 is TGTGCCAGCAGTGGGGCGGGGAGGAGGTCCTACAATGAGCAGTTCTTC. Translating gives CASSGAGRRSYNEQFF.